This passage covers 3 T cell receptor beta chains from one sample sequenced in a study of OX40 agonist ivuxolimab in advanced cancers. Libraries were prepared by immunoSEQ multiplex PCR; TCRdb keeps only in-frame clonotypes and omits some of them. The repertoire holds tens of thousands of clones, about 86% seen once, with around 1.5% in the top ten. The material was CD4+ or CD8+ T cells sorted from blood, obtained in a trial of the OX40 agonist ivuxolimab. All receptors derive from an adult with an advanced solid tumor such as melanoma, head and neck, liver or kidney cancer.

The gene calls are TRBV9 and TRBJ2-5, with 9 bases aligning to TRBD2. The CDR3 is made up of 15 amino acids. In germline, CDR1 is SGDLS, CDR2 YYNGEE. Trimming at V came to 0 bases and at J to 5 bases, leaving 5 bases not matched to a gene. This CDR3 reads CASSVVAGVRETQYF. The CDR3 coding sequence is TGTGCCAGCAGCGTAGTAGCGGGGGTCCGGGAGACCCAGTACTTC.

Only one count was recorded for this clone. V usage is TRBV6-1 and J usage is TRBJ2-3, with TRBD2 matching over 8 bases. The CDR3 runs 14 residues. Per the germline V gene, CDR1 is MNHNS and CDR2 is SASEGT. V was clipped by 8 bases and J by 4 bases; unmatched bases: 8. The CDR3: CASGTSPRPDTQYF. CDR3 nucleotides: TGTGCCAGCGGGACTAGTCCACGCCCAGATACGCAGTATTTT.

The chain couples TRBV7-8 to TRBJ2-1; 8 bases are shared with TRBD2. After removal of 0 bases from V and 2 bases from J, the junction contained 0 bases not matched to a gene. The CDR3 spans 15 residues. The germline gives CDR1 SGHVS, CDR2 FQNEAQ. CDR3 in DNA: TGTGCCAGCAGCTTAGCGCGGGGGGCCTACAATGAGCAGTTCTTC. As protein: CASSLARGAYNEQFF.